Given below is one T cell receptor beta chain in context. This sample stems from a study of blood T cell repertoires in COVID-19. As for the study in general: The United States, Italy and Spain provided the acute and convalescent COVID-19 samples. PBMCs, B-cell-depleted T cells, or T cells provided the cDNA or gDNA that made up the material.

Original processing methods: Reference gene primer amplification gave estimated nucleated cell counts. Method: immunoSEQ multiplex PCR; TCRdb's copy keeps in-frame clones and lacks some. V and J calls and clone size follow that table, whereas D and trimming were derived from the DNA. The sample lists over 50,000 clones, about 93% occurring once. The receptor comes from a human donor with active COVID-19. The donor label of this sample is uncertain. The specimen was peripheral blood.

The CDR3, as DNA: TGTGCCAGCAGTGAATGGGGCGGTGGGACTTCCTACGAGCAGTACTTC. Encoded protein: CASSEWGGGTSYEQYF. The V and J genes are TRBV25-1 and TRBJ2-7, with D maybe TRBD2 (6 bases). The ends were cut back, 1 base at V and 1 base at J, with 14 bases in the middle. Per the germline V gene, CDR1 is MGHDK and CDR2 is SYGVNS. The CDR3 contains 16 residues.